These T cell receptor beta chains were read from a single sample in a study of blood T cells in healthy people across ages. TCRdb independently ran MiXCR on the 5' RACE reads; one entry per CDR3 protein. The repertoire consists of some 1,800,000 distinct CDR3 sequences, with about two fifths occurring once and the leading ten covering around 23%. The sample taken for sequencing was blood. The source of these receptors is a human donor in good health. Both conserved end residues are part of each CDR3. The order of the fields is D gene, clone size, J gene, V gene, CDR3 protein, CDR3 DNA. D genes are given only for firm matches. The listing skips clone size in some rows; elsewhere it reads once, few, many or a size class.

.,.,TRBJ1-2,TRBV20-1,CRGPLASPYGYTF,TGCAGGGGCCCTCTGGCAAGTCCGTATGGCTACACCTTC
TRBD2,few,TRBJ2-3,TRBV6-2/TRBV6-3,CASRPPRASGGTDTQYF,TGTGCCAGCAGACCCCCCCGGGCTAGCGGGGGTACAGATACGCAGTATTTT
.,few,TRBJ2-1,TRBV6-2/TRBV6-3,CASTTPNEQFF,TGTGCCAGCACTACCCCCAATGAGCAGTTCTTC
.,.,TRBJ2-6,TRBV9,CASSVSRGNGANVLTF,TGTGCCAGCAGCGTAAGCAGGGGCAATGGGGCCAACGTCCTGACTTTC
.,.,TRBJ1-2,TRBV12-3/TRBV12-4,CASEGQGTTNYGYTF,TGTGCCAGCGAGGGCCAGGGGACAACTAACTATGGCTACACCTTC
.,.,TRBJ2-7,TRBV7-2,CASSRSAWEPYGQYF,TGTGCCAGCAGCCGCTCTGCGTGGGAACCCTACGGGCAGTACTTC
TRBD1,.,TRBJ1-5,TRBV29-1,CSVRTGGSNQPQHF,TGCAGCGTCAGGACAGGAGGCAGCAATCAGCCCCAGCATTTT
.,few,TRBJ2-5,TRBV7-6,CASSLWMGETQYF,TGTGCCAGCAGCTTATGGATGGGAGAGACCCAGTACTTC
.,.,TRBJ1-4,TRBV20-1,CSASAGARKEKLFF,TGCAGTGCTAGTGCCGGGGCCCGGAAGGAAAAACTGTTTTTT
.,.,TRBJ2-7,TRBV7-2,CASSLVRLNEQYF,TGTGCCAGCAGCTTAGTCCGACTCAACGAGCAGTACTTC
.,.,TRBJ1-2,TRBV14,CASSLRGATLYGYTF,TGTGCCAGCAGCCTCAGAGGGGCCACCTTATATGGCTACACCTTC
.,.,TRBJ2-1,TRBV20-1,CSGSGSSYNEQFF,TGCAGTGGCAGCGGATCCTCCTACAATGAGCAGTTCTTC
.,.,TRBJ1-1,TRBV9,CASSVAIGNTEAFF,TGTGCCAGCAGCGTAGCTATAGGGAACACTGAAGCTTTCTTT
TRBD2,few,TRBJ2-1,TRBV7-3,CASSPLGGGHNEQFF,TGTGCCAGCAGCCCTCTGGGGGGGGGACACAATGAGCAGTTCTTC
.,.,TRBJ2-1,TRBV4-1,CASRQDSHNERFF,TGCGCCAGCAGGCAAGATTCGCACAATGAGCGGTTCTTC
.,.,TRBJ2-5,TRBV4-1,CASSQLQNQETQYF,TGCGCCAGCAGCCAATTGCAGAACCAAGAGACCCAGTACTTC
TRBD1,.,TRBJ1-4,TRBV14,CASSHPPGQANEKLFF,TGTGCCAGCAGCCACCCGCCGGGACAGGCTAATGAAAAACTGTTTTTT
TRBD1,.,TRBJ1-2,TRBV7-8,CASRSGTGTLYGYTF,TGTGCCAGCAGGTCCGGGACAGGCACTCTCTATGGCTACACCTTC
.,.,TRBJ2-1,TRBV5-1,CASSSAQGDNEQFF,TGCGCCAGCAGTTCCGCTCAGGGCGACAATGAGCAGTTCTTC
.,few,TRBJ2-7,TRBV29-1,CSGTKGGYEQYF,TGCAGCGGTACGAAAGGGGGATACGAGCAGTACTTC
.,.,TRBJ2-3,TRBV29-1,CSVALTSLRVDTQYF,TGCAGCGTTGCCCTGACTAGTCTCCGGGTAGATACGCAGTATTTT
.,.,TRBJ2-5,TRBV12-5,CASGLVVGDQETQYF,TGTGCTAGTGGTTTGGTAGTTGGCGATCAAGAGACCCAGTACTTC
.,.,TRBJ1-2,TRBV27,CASRLTPWANYGYTF,TGTGCCAGCAGACTTACGCCCTGGGCTAACTATGGCTACACCTTC
TRBD1,few,TRBJ2-4,TRBV29-1,CSVERTGLLDIQYF,TGCAGCGTTGAAAGGACAGGGCTTTTGGACATTCAGTACTTC
TRBD1,few,TRBJ2-5,TRBV10-3,CAISVRQGETQYF,TGTGCCATCAGTGTTCGACAGGGAGAGACCCAGTACTTC
.,.,TRBJ2-7,TRBV13,CASSLERASSYNEQYF,TGTGCCAGCAGTCTCGAGCGAGCCAGCTCCTACAATGAGCAGTACTTC
TRBD2,.,TRBJ2-1,TRBV5-1,CASSLEVGGSYNEQFF,TGCGCCAGCAGCTTGGAGGTGGGGGGGTCCTACAATGAGCAGTTCTTC